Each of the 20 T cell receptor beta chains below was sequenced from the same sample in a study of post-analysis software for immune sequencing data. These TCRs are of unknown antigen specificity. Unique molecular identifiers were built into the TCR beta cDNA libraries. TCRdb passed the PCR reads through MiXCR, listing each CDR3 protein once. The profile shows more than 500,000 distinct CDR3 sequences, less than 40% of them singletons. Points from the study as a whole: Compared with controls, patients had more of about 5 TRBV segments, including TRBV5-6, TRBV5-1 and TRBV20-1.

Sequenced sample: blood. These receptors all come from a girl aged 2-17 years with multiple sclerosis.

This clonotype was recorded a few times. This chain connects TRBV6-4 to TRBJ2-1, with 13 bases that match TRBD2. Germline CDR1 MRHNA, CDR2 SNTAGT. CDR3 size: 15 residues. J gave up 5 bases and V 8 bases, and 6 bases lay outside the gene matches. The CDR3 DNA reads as TGTGCCAGCCGGAAGGGGACTAGCGGGAACAATGAGCAGTTCTTC. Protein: CASRKGTSGNNEQFF.

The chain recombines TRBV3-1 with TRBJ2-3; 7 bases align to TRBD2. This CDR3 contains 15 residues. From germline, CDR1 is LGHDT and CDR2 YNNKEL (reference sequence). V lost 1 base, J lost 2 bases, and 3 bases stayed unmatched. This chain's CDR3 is CASSQGLALTDTQYF. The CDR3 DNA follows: TGTGCCAGCAGCCAAGGACTAGCCCTCACAGATACGCAGTATTTT.

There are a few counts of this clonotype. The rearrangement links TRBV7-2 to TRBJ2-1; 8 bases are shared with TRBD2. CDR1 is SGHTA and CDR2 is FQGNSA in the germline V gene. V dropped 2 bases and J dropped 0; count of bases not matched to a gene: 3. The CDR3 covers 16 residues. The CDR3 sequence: CASSLSLAGSYNEQFF. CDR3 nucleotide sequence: TGTGCCAGCAGCTTAAGTCTAGCGGGCTCCTACAATGAGCAGTTCTTC.

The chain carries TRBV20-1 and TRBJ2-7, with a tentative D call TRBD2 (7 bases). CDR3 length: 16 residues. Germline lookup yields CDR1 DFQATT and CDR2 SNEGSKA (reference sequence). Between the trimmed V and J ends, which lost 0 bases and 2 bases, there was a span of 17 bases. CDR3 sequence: CSARDIRGEGPYEQYF. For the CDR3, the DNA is TGCAGTGCTAGAGATATAAGGGGGGAGGGTCCCTACGAGCAGTACTTC.

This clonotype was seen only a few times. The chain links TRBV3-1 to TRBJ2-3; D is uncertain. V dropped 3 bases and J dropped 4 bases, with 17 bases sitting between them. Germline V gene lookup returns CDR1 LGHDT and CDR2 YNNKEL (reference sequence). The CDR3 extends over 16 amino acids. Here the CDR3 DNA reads TGTGCCAGCAGCCATACCTGGGGTGGTGGGGCAGATACGCAGTATTTT. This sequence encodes CASSHTWGGGADTQYF.

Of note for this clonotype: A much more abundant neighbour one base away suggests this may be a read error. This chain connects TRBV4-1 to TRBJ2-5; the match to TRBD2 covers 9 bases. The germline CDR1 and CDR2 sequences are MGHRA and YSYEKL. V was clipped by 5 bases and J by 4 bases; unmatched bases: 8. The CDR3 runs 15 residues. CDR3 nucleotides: TGCGCCAGCAGCTCGGGACTAGCTCTACGAGAGACCCAGTACTTC. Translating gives CASSSGLALRETQYF.

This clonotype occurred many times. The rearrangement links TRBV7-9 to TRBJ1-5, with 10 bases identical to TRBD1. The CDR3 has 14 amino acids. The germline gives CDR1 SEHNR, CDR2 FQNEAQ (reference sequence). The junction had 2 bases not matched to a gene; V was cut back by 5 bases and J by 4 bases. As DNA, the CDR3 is TGTGCCAGCAGCCGGGACAGGGGAAATCAGCCCCAGCATTTT. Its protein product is CASSRDRGNQPQHF.

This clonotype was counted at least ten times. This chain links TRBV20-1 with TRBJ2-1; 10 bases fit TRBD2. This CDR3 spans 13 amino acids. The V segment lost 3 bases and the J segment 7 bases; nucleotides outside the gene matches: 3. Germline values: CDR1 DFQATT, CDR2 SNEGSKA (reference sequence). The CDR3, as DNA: TGCAGTGCTAGGCTAGCGGGGGAGAATGAGCAGTTCTTC. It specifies CSARLAGENEQFF.

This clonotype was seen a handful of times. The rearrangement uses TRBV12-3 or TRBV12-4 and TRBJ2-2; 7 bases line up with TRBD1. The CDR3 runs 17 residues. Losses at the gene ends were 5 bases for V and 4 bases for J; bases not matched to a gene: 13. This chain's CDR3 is CASSNPRTGLITGELFF. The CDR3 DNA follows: TGTGCCAGCAGTAATCCCCGGACAGGTCTTATCACCGGGGAGCTGTTTTTT.

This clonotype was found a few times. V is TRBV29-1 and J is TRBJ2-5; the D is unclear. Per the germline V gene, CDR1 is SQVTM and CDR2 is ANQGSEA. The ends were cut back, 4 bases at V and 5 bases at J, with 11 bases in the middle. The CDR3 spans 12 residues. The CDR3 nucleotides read TGCAGCGTTGTGGTGGCGGTGGAGACCCAGTACTTC. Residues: CSVVVAVETQYF.

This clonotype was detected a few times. The CDR3 protein is CASSHYRESGNEQFF. For the CDR3, the DNA is TGTGCCAGCAGCCACTATCGGGAGAGCGGCAATGAGCAGTTCTTC. The rearrangement uses TRBV4-2 and TRBJ2-1; a weak D match, TRBD2 (6 bases). The CDR3 runs 15 residues. The V gene's germline CDR1 is LGHNA and CDR2 YNFKEQ. Trimming took 3 bases from V and 6 from J, leaving 15 bases between them.

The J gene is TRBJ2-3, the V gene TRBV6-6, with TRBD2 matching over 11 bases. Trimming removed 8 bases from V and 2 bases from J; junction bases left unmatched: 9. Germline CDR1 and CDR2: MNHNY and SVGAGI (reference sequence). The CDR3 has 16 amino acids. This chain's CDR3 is CASEPGTSGHTDTQYF. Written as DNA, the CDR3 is TGTGCCAGCGAGCCCGGGACTAGCGGACACACAGATACGCAGTATTTT.

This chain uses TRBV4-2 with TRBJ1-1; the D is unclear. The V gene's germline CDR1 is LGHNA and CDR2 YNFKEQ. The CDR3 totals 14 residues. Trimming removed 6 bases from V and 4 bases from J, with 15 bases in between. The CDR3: CASRGMGHPTEAFF. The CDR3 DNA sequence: TGTGCCAGCAGGGGAATGGGCCACCCCACTGAAGCTTTCTTT.

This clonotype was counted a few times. The CDR3 coding sequence is TGTGCCAGCAGCTTGACACCGGACCGAGGAGGAAACACCATATATTTT. It specifies CASSLTPDRGGNTIYF. The V call is TRBV5-5, the J call TRBJ1-3; D gene uncertain. In germline, CDR1 is SGHKS, CDR2 YYEKEE (reference sequence). Trimming shortened V by 1 base and J by 4 bases, and 15 bases separated the two germline ends. The CDR3 totals 16 residues.

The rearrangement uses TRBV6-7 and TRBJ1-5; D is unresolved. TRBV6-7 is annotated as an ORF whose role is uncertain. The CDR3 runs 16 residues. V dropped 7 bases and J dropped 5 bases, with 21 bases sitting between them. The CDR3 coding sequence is TGTGCCAGCACCACTATTTTGGGTGGCCACGATCAGCCCCAGCATTTT. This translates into CASTTILGGHDQPQHF.

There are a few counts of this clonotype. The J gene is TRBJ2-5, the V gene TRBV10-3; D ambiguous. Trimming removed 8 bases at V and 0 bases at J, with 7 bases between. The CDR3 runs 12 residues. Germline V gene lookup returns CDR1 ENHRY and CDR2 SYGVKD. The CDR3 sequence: CAIGDNQETQYF. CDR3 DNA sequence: TGTGCCATCGGAGACAACCAAGAGACCCAGTACTTC.

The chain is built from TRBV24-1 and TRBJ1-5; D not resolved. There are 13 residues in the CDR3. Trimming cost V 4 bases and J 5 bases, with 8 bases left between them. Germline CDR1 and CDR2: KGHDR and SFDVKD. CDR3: CATSERTHQPQHF. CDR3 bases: TGTGCCACCAGTGAACGGACGCATCAGCCCCAGCATTTT.

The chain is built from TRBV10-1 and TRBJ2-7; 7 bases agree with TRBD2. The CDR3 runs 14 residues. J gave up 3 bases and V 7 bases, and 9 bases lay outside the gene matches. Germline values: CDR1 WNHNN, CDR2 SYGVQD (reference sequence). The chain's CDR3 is CASKRDLGSYEQYF. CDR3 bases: TGCGCCAGCAAGCGGGACCTTGGAAGCTACGAGCAGTACTTC.

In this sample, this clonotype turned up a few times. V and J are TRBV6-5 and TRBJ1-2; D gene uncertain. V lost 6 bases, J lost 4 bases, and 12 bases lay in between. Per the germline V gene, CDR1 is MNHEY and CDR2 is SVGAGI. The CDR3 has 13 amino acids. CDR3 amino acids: CASRRLGIYGYTF. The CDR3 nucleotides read TGTGCCAGCAGGAGACTGGGAATCTATGGCTACACCTTC.

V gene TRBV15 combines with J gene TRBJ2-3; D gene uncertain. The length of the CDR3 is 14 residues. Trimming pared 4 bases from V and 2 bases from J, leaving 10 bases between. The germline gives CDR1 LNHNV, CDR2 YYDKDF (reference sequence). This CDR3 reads CATSTVLVTDTQYF. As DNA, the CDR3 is TGTGCCACCAGCACGGTCCTTGTCACAGATACGCAGTATTTT.